This paragraph reports one TCR beta chain. Which antigen it targets is not known. Base qualities were left out, and no much larger clone turns up one base away. The data derive from a study of cytomegalovirus exposure and HLA in healthy donors (TCRdb year 2017). About the investigation overall: In an earlier analysis of under 600 of the donors, less than 350 Gb of sequence data and 95 million to 130 million unique TCR beta sequences from 150 million to 200 million T cells were reported. The number of typed donors differed by locus: 629-630 for A, B, C, DRB1 and DQB1; approximately 540 for DQA1; 600 to 610 for DPA1; and about 470 for DPB1. In addition to the first cohort of about 650 subjects, a separate validation cohort of approximately 110 different subjects was used. The study aimed to test whether signatures of past pathogen exposure could be identified by cataloging public T cell receptors. All discovery cohort repertoires had been generated using a single sequencing platform. Rather than using new phenotypic data, the later analysis identified candidate immune exposures from TCR beta sequences and from how often those sequences occurred across donors. An earlier analysis of a few hundred of the donors applied high-throughput TCR beta sequencing to assess whether each TCR beta V gene segment acted as functional or pseudogenic. Class I and class II HLA loci were covered by the typing at four-digit resolution. Roughly 300 gigabases of sequencing data and around 87 million unique TCR sequences were included in an early release covering roughly 700 HLA-typed donors. Because of strong linkage in the cohort, five DR-DQ haplotypes were treated as single units for association and clustering. A later analysis re-analyzed previously published TCR beta repertoires from 550 to 700 donors and added high-resolution HLA genotyping to study TCR occurrence patterns. On average, about 200,000 unique TCR beta nucleotide sequences were sequenced per donor among a few hundred genotyped donors of the cohort, with about 19% of those sequences being non-productive. Alongside the repertoire data, information on donor age, sex, ethnicity and CMV serostatus was compiled. In a later genetic analysis, genome-wide SNP genotypes for about 65% of the 666 donors were used, and that subset was treated as a discovery cohort. Using immunosequencing, the study profiled T cell repertoires from 640 or so subjects and related those repertoires to cytomegalovirus serostatus. Of the approximately 400 genotyped donors, approximately 83% fell in the genetic ancestry cluster associated with self-reported Caucasian donors. The study combined high-throughput TCR immunosequencing, statistical association of individual TCRs with disease status, and machine learning to predict cytomegalovirus infection status. Study-wide conclusions, independent of this receptor: The 87-base-pair reads could not distinguish some IMGT-functional V segments, including TRBV6-2 and TRBV6-3, so those segments were excluded. In a later analysis, most CMV-associated TCR beta chains were found to appear HLA-restricted, with HLA associations seemingly driven largely by CMV exposure. In a later analysis, TCR association rates were found to vary across HLA loci, with the most associated TCRs seen for DRB1 alleles and the fewest for HLA-C alleles. A further reported finding was that TCR beta sequences accurately predicted the HLA-A and HLA-B alleles for most subjects in the first cohort. The study listed 150 to 200 TCR beta chains as associated with cytomegalovirus. In an earlier analysis of more than 500 of the donors, most TCR beta V segments appeared in productive rearrangements about 87% or about 30% of the time, broadly matching IMGT annotations. The earlier analysis of approximately 560 of the donors excluded 15 to 20 rarely observed V segments, including chromosome 9 orphons, because counts were too low. Three of the identified cytomegalovirus-associated TCR beta chains were confirmed in vitro to be specific for cytomegalovirus antigens. It was suggested by the authors that the approach could potentially be generalized to other disease states and immunological phenotypes. According to a later analysis, parvovirus B19, influenza, CMV and Epstein-Barr virus appeared linked to several top co-occurrence clusters. The cohort was sequenced for TCR beta chains only, and without alpha or paired-chain data the features that could be detected were limited. Most TCR sequences were observed very rarely across donors, whereas some public TCRs were present in many individuals. The presence/absence analyses assumed that sequencing depth was roughly uniform across donors, and that assumption may not be true. Because some donors lacked HLA typing at each locus, the association tests relied only on the typed subset. CMV serostatus was the only immune exposure information available for the cohort. A later analysis associated about 18,000 TCR beta sequences with specific HLA alleles at a false discovery rate of 0.05. Cytomegalovirus status was reported to be diagnosed by the classifier with high specificity and sensitivity in both the original and validation cohorts. According to a later genetic analysis, donors in an Asian-associated ancestry cluster had fewer N-insertions in productive TCRs than the roughly 700-donor mean. When HLA alleles, especially DR and DQ, strongly co-occurred, attributing TCR associations to individual alleles was difficult. A later genetic analysis associated a missense DCLRE1C variant with V-gene and J-gene trimming of TCR beta chains, and an independent cohort replicated the association. In a later analysis, HLA-associated TCR beta chains showed more clonal expansion and lower generation probabilities than non-associated chains that were equally common. A group of highly shared sequence variants was considered likely to be a technical artifact of the sequencing pipeline. Linkage disequilibrium might explain the correlated functional status among segregating V segments, but an unknown experimental factor could not be ruled out.

Receptor libraries were prepared by the immunoSEQ multiplex PCR assay. For the multiplex PCR, a mixture combining 60 forward primers for TCR Vbeta segments and 13 reverse primers for TCR Jbeta segments was used. Amplification of the CDR3 region of rearranged TCR beta genes was performed with a multiplex PCR assay on genomic DNA. Amplified TCR beta libraries were sequenced as 87-base-pair reads on the Illumina HiSeq System. In the original analysis: A later analysis counted 75 million to 100 million unique TCR beta chains across the 700 or so repertoires, and approximately 11 million of these chains were shared by at least two donors. To remove PCR and sequencing errors, raw reads were error-corrected and collapsed into unique sequences using a nearest-neighbor algorithm that merged closely related sequences. CDR3 sequences were aligned to IMGT reference sequences to assign V, D and J gene segments. Each retained sequence needed at least a six-nucleotide match to both a V gene segment and a J gene segment. Rearrangements were called productive when the CDR3 lacked stop codons and stayed in frame with V and J; all others were non-productive. Following IMGT convention, CDR3 was defined as the stretch from the second conserved V-encoded cysteine up to the conserved J-encoded phenylalanine. The earlier analysis of about 560 of the donors excluded any sequence lacking an unambiguous match to a single V gene segment. An earlier analysis of 500 to 600 of the donors classified V segments as functional when productive rearrangements were above 56.7% and as segregating when the standard deviation between donors was above 5%. To diagnose cytomegalovirus status from the catalog of TCR beta chain sequences, a statistical classification framework was built. A later analysis assigned V and J genes by comparing TCR nucleotide sequences with IMGT/GENE-DB human TR gene sequences. A later analysis assigned CDR3 sequences and most-parsimonious VDJ recombination scenarios with the TCRdist pipeline. In a later analysis, each TCR beta chain was defined by its CDR3 amino acid sequence together with its V-gene family, and reads without a unique V-gene family were excluded. As a way to deal with suspected cross-contamination and a sequencing artifact, a later analysis dropped over 550 nucleotide sequences that were highly shared and had low generation probability. In a later analysis, a clonal expansion index for each public chain was calculated from normalized within-repertoire ranks of inferred template counts. Generation probabilities in a later analysis came from a VDJ recombination model fitted to out-of-frame rearrangements, and those results were checked against IGoR. A later analysis scored TCR-TCR, TCR-HLA and TCR-CMV co-occurrence with hypergeometric tests, applying a repertoire-size bias correction to TCR pairs. To estimate false discovery rates, a later analysis permuted the HLA or CMV assignments 20 times. In a later analysis, co-occurring TCRs were grouped with DBSCAN, and TCRdist sequence similarity was added when clustering was performed within HLA-allele-positive subsets. Repertoires with fewer than 30,000 or more than 120,000 public chains, plus five repertoires with anomalous nucleotide sharing, were excluded from co-occurrence clustering. As stored in TCRdb, this immuneACCESS dataset retains in-frame rearrangements with V and J assigned. A fraction of the clones does not appear; measured against another copy, unresolved V genes explain less than half of the discrepancy, and the remainder lacks a known reason. Clone size and V and J calls were adopted from that table, with D and trimming inferred from the DNA. For this sample there are under 200,000 clones; about 85% appear just once. More than 1% of the sample comes from the top ten.

The cohort was made up of approximately 700 healthy bone marrow donors. All cohort members were sampled while nominally healthy, although unrecorded immune exposures were likely present. The donor tested CMV seronegative and was one of the 352 seronegative cohort members. Every donor gave a peripheral blood sample, and the peripheral blood mononuclear cells from that sample were used for TCR beta sequencing. Genomic DNA extraction from the blood cell samples was performed with the Qiagen DNeasy Blood Extraction Kit. Germline trimming: 6 bases from V, 4 bases from J; junction bases outside gene matches: 7. The CDR1 and CDR2 encoded by the germline V gene are SNHLY and FYNNEI. From cysteine to phenylalanine, the CDR3 is 15 amino acids long. CDR3 DNA is the only sequence kept; it has 45 bases, read in frame from the first base.

The sequencing sample was made of PBMCs. The rearranged chain carries TRBV2 and TRBJ1-5; 9 bases in between match TRBD1. This sequence originates from a boy younger than 10 in good health and CMV-seronegative. CDR3 region: CASRGQGGWNQPQHF. The sequenced DNA: TGTGCCAGCAGGGGACAGGGAGGTTGGAATCAGCCCCAGCATTTT.